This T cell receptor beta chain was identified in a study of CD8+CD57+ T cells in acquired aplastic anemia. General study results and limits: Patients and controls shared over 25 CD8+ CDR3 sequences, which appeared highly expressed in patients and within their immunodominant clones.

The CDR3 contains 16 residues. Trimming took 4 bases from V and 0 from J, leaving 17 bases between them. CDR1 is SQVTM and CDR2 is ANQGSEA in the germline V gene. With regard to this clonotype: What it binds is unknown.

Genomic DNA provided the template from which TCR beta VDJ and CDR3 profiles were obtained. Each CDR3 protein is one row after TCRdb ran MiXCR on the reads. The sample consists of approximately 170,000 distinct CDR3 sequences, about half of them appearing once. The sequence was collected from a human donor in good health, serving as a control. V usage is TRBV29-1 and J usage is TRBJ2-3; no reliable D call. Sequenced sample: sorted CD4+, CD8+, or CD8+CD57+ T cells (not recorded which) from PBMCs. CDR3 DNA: TGCAGCGTTGTAATGGCGGAACAATCTAGCACAGATACGCAGTATTTT. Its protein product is CSVVMAEQSSTDTQYF.